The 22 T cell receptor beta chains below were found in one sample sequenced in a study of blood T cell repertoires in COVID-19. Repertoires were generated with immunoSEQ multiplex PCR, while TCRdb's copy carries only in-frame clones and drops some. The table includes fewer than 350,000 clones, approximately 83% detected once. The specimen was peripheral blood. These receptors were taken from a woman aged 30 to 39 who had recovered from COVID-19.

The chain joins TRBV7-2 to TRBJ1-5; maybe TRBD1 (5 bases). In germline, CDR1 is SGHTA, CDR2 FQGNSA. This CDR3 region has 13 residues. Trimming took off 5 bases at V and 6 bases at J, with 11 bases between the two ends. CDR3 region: CASSVDSFQPQHF. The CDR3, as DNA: TGTGCCAGCAGCGTCGACAGTTTTCAGCCCCAGCATTTT.

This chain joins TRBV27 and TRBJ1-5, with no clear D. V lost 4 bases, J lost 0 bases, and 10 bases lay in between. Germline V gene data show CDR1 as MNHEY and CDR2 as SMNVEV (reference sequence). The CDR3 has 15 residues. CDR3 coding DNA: TGTGCCAGCAGTTGGGCCACGGATAGCAATCAGCCCCAGCATTTT. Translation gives CASSWATDSNQPQHF.

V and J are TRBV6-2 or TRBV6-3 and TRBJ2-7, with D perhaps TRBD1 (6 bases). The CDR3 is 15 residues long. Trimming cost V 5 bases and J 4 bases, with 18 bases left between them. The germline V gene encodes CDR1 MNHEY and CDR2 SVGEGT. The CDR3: CASSPHRQGTYEQYF. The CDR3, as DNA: TGTGCCAGCAGTCCACACCGGCAGGGGACGTACGAGCAGTACTTC.

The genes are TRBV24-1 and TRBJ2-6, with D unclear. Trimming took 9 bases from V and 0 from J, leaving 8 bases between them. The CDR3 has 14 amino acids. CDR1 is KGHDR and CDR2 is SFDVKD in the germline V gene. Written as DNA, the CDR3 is TGTGCCACCGGAGACGGCTCTGGGGCCAACGTCCTGACTTTC. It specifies CATGDGSGANVLTF.

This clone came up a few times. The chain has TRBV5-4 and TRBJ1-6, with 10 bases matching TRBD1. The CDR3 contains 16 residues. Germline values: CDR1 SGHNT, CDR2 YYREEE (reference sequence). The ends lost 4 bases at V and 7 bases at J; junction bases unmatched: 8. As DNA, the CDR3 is TGTGCCAGCAGCGATCTGGACAGGGGGTGGAATTCACCCCTCCACTTT. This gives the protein CASSDLDRGWNSPLHF.

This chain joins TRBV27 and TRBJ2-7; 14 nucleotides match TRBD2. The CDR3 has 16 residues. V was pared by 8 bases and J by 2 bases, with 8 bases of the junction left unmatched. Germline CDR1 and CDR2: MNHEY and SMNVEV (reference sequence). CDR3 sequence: CASAGTSGSSAYEQYF. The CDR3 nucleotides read TGTGCCAGCGCCGGGACTAGCGGGAGTAGCGCCTACGAGCAGTACTTC.

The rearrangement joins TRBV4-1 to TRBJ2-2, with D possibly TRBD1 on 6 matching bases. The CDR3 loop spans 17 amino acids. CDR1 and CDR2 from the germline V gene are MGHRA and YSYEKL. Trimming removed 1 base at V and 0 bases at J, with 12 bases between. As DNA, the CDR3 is TGCGCCAGCAGCCAAGGGAACAGGGCCTCGAACACCGGGGAGCTGTTTTTT. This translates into CASSQGNRASNTGELFF.

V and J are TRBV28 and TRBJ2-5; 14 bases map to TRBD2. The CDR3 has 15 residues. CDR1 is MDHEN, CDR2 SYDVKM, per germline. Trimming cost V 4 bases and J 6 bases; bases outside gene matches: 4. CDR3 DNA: TGTGCCAGCAGTTCCGGGACTAGCGGGAGCCAGACCCAGTACTTC. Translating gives CASSSGTSGSQTQYF.

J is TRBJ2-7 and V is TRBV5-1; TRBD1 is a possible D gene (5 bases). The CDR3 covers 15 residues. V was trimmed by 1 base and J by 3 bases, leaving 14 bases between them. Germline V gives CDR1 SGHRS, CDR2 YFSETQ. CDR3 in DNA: TGCGCCAGCAGCTTGTCCCAGGGTATCCTCTACGAGCAGTACTTC. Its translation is CASSLSQGILYEQYF. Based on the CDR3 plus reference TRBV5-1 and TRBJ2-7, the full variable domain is KAGVTQTPRYLIKTRGQQVTLSCSPISGHRSVSWYQQTPGQGLQFLFEYFSETQRNKGNFPGRFSGRQFSNSRSEMNVSTLELGDSALYLCASSLSQGILYEQYFGPGTRLTVT.

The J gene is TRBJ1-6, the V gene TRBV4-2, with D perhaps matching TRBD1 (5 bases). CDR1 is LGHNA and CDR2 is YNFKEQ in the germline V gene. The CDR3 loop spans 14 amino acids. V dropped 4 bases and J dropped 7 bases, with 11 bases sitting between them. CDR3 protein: CASSPDSENSPLHF. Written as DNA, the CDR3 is TGTGCCAGCAGCCCTGACAGTGAGAATTCACCCCTCCACTTT.

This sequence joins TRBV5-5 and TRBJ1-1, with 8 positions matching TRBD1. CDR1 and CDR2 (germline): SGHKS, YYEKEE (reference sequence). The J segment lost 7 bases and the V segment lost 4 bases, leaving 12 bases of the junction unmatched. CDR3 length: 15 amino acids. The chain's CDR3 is CASSINRGALGEAFF. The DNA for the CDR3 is TGTGCCAGCAGCATCAACAGGGGGGCGTTGGGTGAAGCTTTCTTT. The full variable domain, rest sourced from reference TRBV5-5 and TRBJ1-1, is DAGVTQSPTHLIKTRGQQVTLRCSPISGHKSVSWYQQVLGQGPQFIFQYYEKEERGRGNFPDRFSARQFPNYSSELNVNALLLGDSALYLCASSINRGALGEAFFGQGTRLTVV.

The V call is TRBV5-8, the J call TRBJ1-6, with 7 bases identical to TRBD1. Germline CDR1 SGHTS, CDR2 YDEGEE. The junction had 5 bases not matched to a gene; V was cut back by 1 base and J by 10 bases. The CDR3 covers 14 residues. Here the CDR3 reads CASSLRQGDSPLHF. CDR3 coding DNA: TGTGCCAGCAGCTTGCGACAGGGAGACTCACCCCTCCACTTT.

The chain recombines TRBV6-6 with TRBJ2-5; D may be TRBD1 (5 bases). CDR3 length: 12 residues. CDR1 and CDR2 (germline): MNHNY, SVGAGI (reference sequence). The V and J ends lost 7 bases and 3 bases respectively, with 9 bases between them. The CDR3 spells CASTGSEETQYF. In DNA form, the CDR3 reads TGTGCCAGCACAGGGTCCGAAGAGACCCAGTACTTC.

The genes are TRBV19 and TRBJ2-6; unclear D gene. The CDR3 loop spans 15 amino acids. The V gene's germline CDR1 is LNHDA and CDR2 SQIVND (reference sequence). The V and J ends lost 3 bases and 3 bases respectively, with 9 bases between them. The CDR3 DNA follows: TGTGCCAGTAGTATTATAACAAATGGGGCCAACGTCCTGACTTTC. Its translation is CASSIITNGANVLTF.

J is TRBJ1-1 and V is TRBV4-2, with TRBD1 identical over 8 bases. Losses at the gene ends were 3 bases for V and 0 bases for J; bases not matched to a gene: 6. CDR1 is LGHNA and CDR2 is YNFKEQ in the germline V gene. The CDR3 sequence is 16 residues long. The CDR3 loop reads CASSQGPGGLNTEAFF. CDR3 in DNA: TGTGCCAGCAGCCAGGGACCAGGGGGCTTGAACACTGAAGCTTTCTTT.

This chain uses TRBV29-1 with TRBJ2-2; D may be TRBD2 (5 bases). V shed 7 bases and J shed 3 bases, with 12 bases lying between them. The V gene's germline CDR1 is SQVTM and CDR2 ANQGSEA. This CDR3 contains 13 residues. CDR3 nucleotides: TGCAGCGGTAATGGACTTTACACCGGGGAGCTGTTTTTT. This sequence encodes CSGNGLYTGELFF.

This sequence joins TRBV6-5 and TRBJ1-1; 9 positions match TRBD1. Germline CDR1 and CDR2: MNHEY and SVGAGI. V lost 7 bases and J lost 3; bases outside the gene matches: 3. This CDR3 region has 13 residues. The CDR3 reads CASKRQGDTEAFF. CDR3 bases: TGTGCCAGCAAACGACAGGGGGACACTGAAGCTTTCTTT.

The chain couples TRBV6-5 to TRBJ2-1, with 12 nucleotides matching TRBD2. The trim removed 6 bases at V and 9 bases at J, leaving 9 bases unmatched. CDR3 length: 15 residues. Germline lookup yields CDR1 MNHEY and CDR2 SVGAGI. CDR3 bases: TGTGCCAGCAGACCCGCCCTAGCGGGAGGGGGTGAGCAGTTCTTC. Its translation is CASRPALAGGGEQFF.

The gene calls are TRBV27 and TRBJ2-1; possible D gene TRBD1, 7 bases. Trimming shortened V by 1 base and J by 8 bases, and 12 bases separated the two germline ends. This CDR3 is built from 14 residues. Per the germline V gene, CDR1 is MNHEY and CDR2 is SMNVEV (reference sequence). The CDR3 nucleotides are TGTGCCAGCAGTTTATTGGGCAGGGGGGATGAGCAGTTCTTC. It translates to CASSLLGRGDEQFF.

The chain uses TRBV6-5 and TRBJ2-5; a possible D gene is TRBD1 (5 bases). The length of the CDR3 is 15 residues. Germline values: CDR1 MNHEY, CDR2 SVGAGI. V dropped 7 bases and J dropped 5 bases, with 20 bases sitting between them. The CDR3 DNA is TGTGCCAGCACCAGAGACAGCGTTCCCCGGGAGACCCAGTACTTC. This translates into CASTRDSVPRETQYF.

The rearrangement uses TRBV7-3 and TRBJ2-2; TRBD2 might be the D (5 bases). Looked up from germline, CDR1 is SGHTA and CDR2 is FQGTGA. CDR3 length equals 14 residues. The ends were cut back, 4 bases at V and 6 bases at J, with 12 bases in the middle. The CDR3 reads CASSSWEIPGELFF. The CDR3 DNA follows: TGTGCCAGCAGCTCTTGGGAGATTCCCGGGGAGCTGTTTTTT.

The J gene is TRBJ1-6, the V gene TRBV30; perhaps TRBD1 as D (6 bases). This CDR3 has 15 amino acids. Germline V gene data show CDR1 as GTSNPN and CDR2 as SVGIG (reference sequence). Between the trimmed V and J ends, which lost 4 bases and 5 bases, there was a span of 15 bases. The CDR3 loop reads CAWTKRGYDNSPLHF. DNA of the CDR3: TGTGCCTGGACCAAGAGGGGGTACGATAATTCACCCCTCCACTTT.